This T cell receptor beta chain was identified in a study of immune evolution from preneoplasia to lung adenocarcinoma. On this clone: Its antigen is not known.

Study observations and caveats: Top clone share appeared to fall from AAH through AIS, MIA, adenocarcinoma.

The assay was immunoSEQ multiplex PCR, and TCRdb's table has in-frame clones only and misses some. The table lists more than 3,500 clones, around 89% of them singletons. Resections took place in Japan or China from about 2014 to 2018. Specimen: FFPE lung adenocarcinoma in situ tissue. This TCR was recovered from a person between 55 and 80 years old with lung adenocarcinoma.

The CDR3 spells CASMEARSYNEQFF. In DNA, the CDR3 is TGTGCCAGCATGGAGGCGAGGTCCTACAATGAGCAGTTCTTC. The rearrangement joins TRBV2 to TRBJ2-1; the D gene is possibly TRBD2 (5 bases). Germline assignment: CDR1 SNHLY and CDR2 FYNNEI. The CDR3 consists of 14 residues. Trimming took 7 bases from V and 1 from J, leaving 11 bases between them. The variable domain in full, completed from reference TRBV2 and TRBJ2-1, reads EPEVTQTPSHQVTQMGQEVILRCVPISNHLYFYWYRQILGQKVEFLVSFYNNEISEKSEIFDDQFSVERPDGSNFTLKIRSTKLEDSAMYFCASMEARSYNEQFFGPGTRLTVL.